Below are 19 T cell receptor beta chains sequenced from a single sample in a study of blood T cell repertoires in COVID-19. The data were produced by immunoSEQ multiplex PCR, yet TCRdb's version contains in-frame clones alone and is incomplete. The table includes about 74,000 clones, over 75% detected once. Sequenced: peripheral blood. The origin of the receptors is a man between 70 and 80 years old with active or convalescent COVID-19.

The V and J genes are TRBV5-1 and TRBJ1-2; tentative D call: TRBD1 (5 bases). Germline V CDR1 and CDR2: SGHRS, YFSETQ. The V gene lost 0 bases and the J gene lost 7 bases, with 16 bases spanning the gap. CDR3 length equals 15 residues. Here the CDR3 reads CASSLALGEASGYTF. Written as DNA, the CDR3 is TGCGCCAGCAGCTTGGCCTTAGGGGAGGCCAGTGGCTACACCTTC. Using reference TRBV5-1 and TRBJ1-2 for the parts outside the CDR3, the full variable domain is KAGVTQTPRYLIKTRGQQVTLSCSPISGHRSVSWYQQTPGQGLQFLFEYFSETQRNKGNFPGRFSGRQFSNSRSEMNVSTLELGDSALYLCASSLALGEASGYTFGSGTRLTVV.

CDR3 residues: CASSDVGDNEQFF. The CDR3 bases are TGTGCCAGCAGTGATGTCGGTGACAATGAGCAGTTCTTC. This chain uses TRBV2 with TRBJ2-1; D gene uncertain. This CDR3 region has 13 residues. Germline CDR1 reads SNHLY; CDR2 reads FYNNEI. V lost 3 bases and J 5 bases, leaving 8 bases between the germline ends.

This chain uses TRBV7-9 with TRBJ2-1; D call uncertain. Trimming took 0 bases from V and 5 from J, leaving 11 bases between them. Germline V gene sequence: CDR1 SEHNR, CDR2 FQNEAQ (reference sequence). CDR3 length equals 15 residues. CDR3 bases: TGTGCCAGCAGCTTAGCCCCCCGCCCGGACAATGAGCAGTTCTTC. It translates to CASSLAPRPDNEQFF.

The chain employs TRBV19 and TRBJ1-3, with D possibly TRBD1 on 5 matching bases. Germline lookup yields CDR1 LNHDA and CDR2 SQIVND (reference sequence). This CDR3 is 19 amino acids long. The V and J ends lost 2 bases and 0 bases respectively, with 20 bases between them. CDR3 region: CASSIRHGGLPSSGNTIYF. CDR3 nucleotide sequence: TGTGCCAGTAGTATAAGGCACGGGGGGTTACCGAGCTCTGGAAACACCATATATTTT.

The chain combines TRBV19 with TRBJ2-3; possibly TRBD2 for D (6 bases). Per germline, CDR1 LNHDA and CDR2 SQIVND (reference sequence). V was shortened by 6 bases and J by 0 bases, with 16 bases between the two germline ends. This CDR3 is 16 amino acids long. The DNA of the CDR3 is TGTGCCAGTAGCCACCTAGGGACTCCTAGCACAGATACGCAGTATTTT. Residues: CASSHLGTPSTDTQYF.

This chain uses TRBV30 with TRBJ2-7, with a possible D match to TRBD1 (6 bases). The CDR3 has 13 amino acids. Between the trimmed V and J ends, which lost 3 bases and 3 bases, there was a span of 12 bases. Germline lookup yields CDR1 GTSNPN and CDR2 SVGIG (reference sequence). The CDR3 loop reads CAWSRDTNYEQYF. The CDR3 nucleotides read TGTGCCTGGAGCAGGGACACGAACTACGAGCAGTACTTC.

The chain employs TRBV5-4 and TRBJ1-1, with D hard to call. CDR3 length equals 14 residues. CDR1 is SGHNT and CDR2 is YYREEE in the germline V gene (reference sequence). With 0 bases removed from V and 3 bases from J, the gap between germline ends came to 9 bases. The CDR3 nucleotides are TGTGCCAGCAGCTTGGCCGGGAGATACACTGAAGCTTTCTTT. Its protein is CASSLAGRYTEAFF.

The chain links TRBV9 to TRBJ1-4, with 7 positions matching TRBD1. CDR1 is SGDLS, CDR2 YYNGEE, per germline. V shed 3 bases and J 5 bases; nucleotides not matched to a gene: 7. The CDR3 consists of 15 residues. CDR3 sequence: CASSAQTGLNEKLFF. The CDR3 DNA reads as TGTGCCAGCAGCGCCCAGACAGGGCTAAATGAAAAACTGTTTTTT.

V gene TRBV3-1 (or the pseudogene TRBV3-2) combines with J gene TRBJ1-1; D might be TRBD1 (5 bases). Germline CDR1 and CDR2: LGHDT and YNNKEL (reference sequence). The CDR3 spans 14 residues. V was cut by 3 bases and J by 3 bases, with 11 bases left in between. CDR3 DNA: TGTGCCAGCAGCCACAGGGTTAGGGACACTGAAGCTTTCTTT. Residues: CASSHRVRDTEAFF.

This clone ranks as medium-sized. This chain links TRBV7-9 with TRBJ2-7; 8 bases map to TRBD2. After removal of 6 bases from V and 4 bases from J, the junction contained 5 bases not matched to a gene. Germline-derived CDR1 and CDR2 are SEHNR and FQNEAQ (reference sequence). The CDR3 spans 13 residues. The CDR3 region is CASREGLEYEQYF. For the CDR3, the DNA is TGTGCCAGCAGAGAGGGACTAGAATACGAGCAGTACTTC.

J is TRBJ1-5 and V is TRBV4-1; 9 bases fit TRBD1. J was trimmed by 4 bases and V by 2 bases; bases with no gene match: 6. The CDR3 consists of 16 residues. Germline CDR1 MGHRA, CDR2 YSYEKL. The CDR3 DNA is TGCGCCAGCAGCCAACCTACAGGGGGCAGGAATCAGCCCCAGCATTTT. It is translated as CASSQPTGGRNQPQHF.

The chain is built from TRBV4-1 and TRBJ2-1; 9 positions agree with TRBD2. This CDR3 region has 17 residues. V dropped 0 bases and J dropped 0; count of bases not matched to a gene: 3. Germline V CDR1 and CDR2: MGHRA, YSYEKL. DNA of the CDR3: TGCGCCAGCAGCCAAGATCGGACTAGCGCCTCCTACAATGAGCAGTTCTTC. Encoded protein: CASSQDRTSASYNEQFF.

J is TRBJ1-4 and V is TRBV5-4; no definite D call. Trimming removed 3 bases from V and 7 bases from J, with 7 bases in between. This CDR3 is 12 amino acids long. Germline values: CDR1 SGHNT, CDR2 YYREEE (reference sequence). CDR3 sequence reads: CASSSDTEKLFF. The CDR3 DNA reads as TGTGCCAGCAGCTCTGACACTGAAAAACTGTTTTTT.

CDR3 coding DNA: TGCAGTGCGGAAGGGGGAGAGACCCAGTACTTC. Encoded protein: CSAEGGETQYF. This sequence joins TRBV20-1 and TRBJ2-5, with D possibly TRBD1 on 6 matching bases. V lost 6 bases to trimming and J lost 4 bases, with 9 bases between them. The length of the CDR3 is 11 residues. CDR1 is DFQATT and CDR2 is SNEGSKA in the germline V gene (reference sequence).

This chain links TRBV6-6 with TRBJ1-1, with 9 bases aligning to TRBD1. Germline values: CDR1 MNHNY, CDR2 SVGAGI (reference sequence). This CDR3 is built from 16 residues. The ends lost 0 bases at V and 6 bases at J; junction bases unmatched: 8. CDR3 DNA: TGTGCCAGCAGTTACTCGGTCACAGGGGGCTGGCCTGAAGCTTTCTTT. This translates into CASSYSVTGGWPEAFF.

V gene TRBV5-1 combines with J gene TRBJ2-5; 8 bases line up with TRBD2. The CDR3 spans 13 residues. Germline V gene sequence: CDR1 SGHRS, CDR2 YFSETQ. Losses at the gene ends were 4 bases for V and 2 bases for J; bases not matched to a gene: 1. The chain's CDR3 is CASSIAGQETQYF. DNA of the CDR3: TGCGCCAGCAGCATAGCGGGGCAAGAGACCCAGTACTTC. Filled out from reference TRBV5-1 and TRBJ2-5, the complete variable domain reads KAGVTQTPRYLIKTRGQQVTLSCSPISGHRSVSWYQQTPGQGLQFLFEYFSETQRNKGNFPGRFSGRQFSNSRSEMNVSTLELGDSALYLCASSIAGQETQYFGPGTRLLVL.

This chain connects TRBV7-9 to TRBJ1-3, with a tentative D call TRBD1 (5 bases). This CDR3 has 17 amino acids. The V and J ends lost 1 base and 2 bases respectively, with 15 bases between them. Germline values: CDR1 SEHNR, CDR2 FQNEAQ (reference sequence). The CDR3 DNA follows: TGTGCCAGCAGCTTAGTCCTTGGGGGACTGGCTGGAAACACCATATATTTT. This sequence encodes CASSLVLGGLAGNTIYF.

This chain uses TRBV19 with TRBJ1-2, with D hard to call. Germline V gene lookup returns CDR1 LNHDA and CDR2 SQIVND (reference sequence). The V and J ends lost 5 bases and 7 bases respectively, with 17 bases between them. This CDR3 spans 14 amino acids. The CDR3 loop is CASSPGFEGAGYTF. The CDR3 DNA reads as TGTGCCAGTAGTCCCGGATTCGAGGGAGCTGGCTACACCTTC.

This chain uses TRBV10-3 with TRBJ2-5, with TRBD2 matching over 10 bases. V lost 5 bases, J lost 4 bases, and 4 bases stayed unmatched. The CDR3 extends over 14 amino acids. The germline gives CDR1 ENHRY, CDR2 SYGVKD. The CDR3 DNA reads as TGTGCCATCAGTACGAGCGGGAGGGGAGAGACCCAGTACTTC. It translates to CAISTSGRGETQYF.